The subject of this entry is one T cell receptor (beta chain). The antigen is unknown. Profiled with immunoSEQ multiplex PCR; TCRdb holds only in-frame clones, not every one. Seen here are a few thousand clones, 97% observed once, and the top ten hold around 0.6%. The data stem from a study of naive CD8 T cells in extremely preterm neonates. General study findings and limits: Preterm infants showed shorter CDR3s, fewer N additions and less trimming than older groups.

There are 16 residues in the CDR3. Unmatched junction bases numbered 9, after V lost 4 bases and J lost 1 base. Deliveries were elective term cesareans at about 35-41 weeks, with no labor or membrane rupture. Sorted cells: live naive CD8+ T cells, CD45RA+CCR7+, Annexin V-negative. Each sample had roughly 20,000–100,000 sorted naive CD8+ T cells. This clonotype originated in a newborn in good health. Sequenced material: naive CD8+ T cells from cord blood. This chain links TRBV5-3 with TRBJ2-5, with 8 bases fitting TRBD2. TRBV5-3 is reported as an ORF; its role is uncertain. The CDR3 protein is CARSHPGGAFQETQYF. CDR3 coding DNA: TGTGCCAGAAGCCATCCCGGGGGGGCCTTCCAAGAGACCCAGTACTTC.